What follows are 10 T cell receptor beta chains derived from one specimen sequenced in a study of vaccination and CD4 T cells after COVID-19. With the Oncomine TCR Beta short-read assay, DNA from cultured CD4+ T cells was sequenced. MiXCR, applied by TCRdb to the PCR reads, yields one record per CDR3 protein. The repertoire has approximately 15,000 distinct CDR3 sequences, about 30% of them found once; the top ten carry roughly 17%. Regarding treatment: approximately 9-day PBMC culture with coronavirus spike peptide pools or control peptides (ViraFEST assay). For these TCRs, the target antigens are not known. Sequenced sample: cultured CD4+ T cells from blood. Receptors were obtained from a human donor with COVID-19.

The rearrangement joins TRBV7-2 to TRBJ2-3, with D hard to call. Germline V gives CDR1 SGHTA, CDR2 FQGNSA. The CDR3 is 16 amino acids. V was clipped by 3 bases and J by 1 base, with 14 bases between them. The CDR3 region is CASSFPPPQRTDTQYF. CDR3 nucleotide sequence: TGTGCCAGCAGCTTCCCCCCCCCCCAGCGCACAGATACGCAGTATTTT. Variable domain in full (rest from reference TRBV7-2 and TRBJ2-3): GAGVSQSPSNKVTEKGKDVELRCDPISGHTALYWYRQSLGQGLEFLIYFQGNSAPDKSGLPSDRFSAERTGGSVSTLTIQRTQQEDSAVYLCASSFPPPQRTDTQYFGPGTRLTVL.

This chain links TRBV20-1 with TRBJ2-3; D unresolved. Germline assignment: CDR1 DFQATT and CDR2 SNEGSKA (reference sequence). The CDR3 has 14 residues. CDR3 residues: CRLKGLPSTDTQYF. CDR3 coding DNA: TGCAGACTGAAGGGCTTACCGAGCACAGATACGCAGTATTTT.

This clonotype was detected a few times. The CDR3 spells CASSFDPGVLGHQPQHF. In DNA, the CDR3 is TGTGCCAGTAGTTTCGACCCCGGGGTCCTGGGGCATCAGCCCCAGCATTTT. The V and J genes are TRBV19 and TRBJ1-5; maybe TRBD1 (5 bases). Germline V gene sequence: CDR1 LNHDA, CDR2 SQIVND (reference sequence). The ends were cut back, 5 bases at V and 5 bases at J, with 22 bases in the middle. The CDR3 runs 17 residues.

The CDR3 DNA follows: TGTGCCAGCAGTTTGGCCTATAGCAATCAGCCCCAGCATTTT. Amino acid sequence: CASSLAYSNQPQHF. The V and J genes are TRBV27 and TRBJ1-5; D unresolved. Germline V gene data show CDR1 as MNHEY and CDR2 as SMNVEV (reference sequence). The CDR3 extends over 14 amino acids. V was shortened by 3 bases and J by 0 bases, with 6 bases between the two germline ends.

In its sample, this clonotype was seen a few times. This sequence joins TRBV11-2 and TRBJ2-7, with no clear D. The CDR3 totals 11 residues. In germline, CDR1 is SGHAT, CDR2 FQNNGV. Trimming took 4 bases from V and 6 from J, leaving 7 bases between them. The CDR3 sequence is CASSSLIEQYF. CDR3 bases: TGTGCCAGCAGCTCGCTAATCGAGCAGTACTTC.

The chain combines TRBV3-1 with TRBJ1-1; D not certain. Trimming removed 3 bases from V and 4 bases from J, with 9 bases in between. Germline V lookup: CDR1 LGHDT, CDR2 YNNKEL (reference sequence). The CDR3 is made up of 13 amino acids. In DNA form, the CDR3 reads TGTGCCAGCAGCCAGACGGGTTCCACTGAAGCTTTCTTT. Protein: CASSQTGSTEAFF.

This clonotype was counted between two and nine times. CDR3 protein: CASSSRDILSSYNSPLHF. The DNA of the CDR3 is TGTGCCAGCAGTTCTCGCGACATTTTGAGCTCCTATAATTCACCCCTCCACTTT. V usage is TRBV27 and J usage is TRBJ1-6; unclear D gene. In germline, CDR1 is MNHEY, CDR2 SMNVEV (reference sequence). The length of the CDR3 is 18 residues. V lost 4 bases and J 0 bases, leaving 16 bases between the germline ends.

The chain couples TRBV20-1 to TRBJ2-5, with D unclear. The CDR3 has 14 amino acids. The V and J ends lost 0 bases and 0 bases respectively, with 8 bases between them. Germline CDR1 is DFQATT and CDR2 is SNEGSKA (reference sequence). The CDR3 nucleotides read TGCAGTGCTAGAGATCTGAATCACCAAGAGACCCAGTACTTC. It yields the protein CSARDLNHQETQYF.

This clonotype was counted only a few times. The genes are TRBV27 and TRBJ1-2; D ambiguous. This CDR3 region has 15 residues. Per the germline V gene, CDR1 is MNHEY and CDR2 is SMNVEV (reference sequence). The V and J ends lost 8 bases and 2 bases respectively, with 18 bases between them. This CDR3 is CASQYKAGRNYGYTF. As DNA, the CDR3 is TGTGCCAGCCAATACAAGGCAGGAAGAAACTATGGCTACACCTTC.

The V gene is TRBV6-1, the J gene TRBJ2-7, with D possibly being TRBD2 (5 bases). The CDR3 has 12 residues. The V end was cut by 10 bases, the J end by 2 bases, with 12 bases between. Looked up from germline, CDR1 is MNHNS and CDR2 is SASEGT. The CDR3 is CAISPGAYEQYF. The CDR3 DNA is TGTGCCATCAGCCCCGGGGCCTACGAGCAGTACTTC.